These 29 T cell receptor beta chains originate from one sample sequenced in a study of blood T cells in healthy people across ages. Together with a sample-barcoded 5' primer, a J-beta primer mix was included in a second PCR lasting roughly 6 to 12 cycles. A single record per CDR3 protein comes from TCRdb applying MiXCR to the 5' RACE reads. This sample has fewer than 2 million distinct CDR3 sequences, with about two fifths found just once. The sequenced material came from blood. The receptors come from a human donor in good health.

V usage is TRBV5-5 and J usage is TRBJ2-4, with a weak D call TRBD2 (6 bases). The DNA end is a closer match to TRBJ2-7, so the J assignment may be wrong. The CDR3 is made up of 15 amino acids. CDR1 is SGHKS, CDR2 YYEKEE, per germline (reference sequence). The CDR3 DNA reads TGTGCCAGCAGCTGGGACTTAGGGACCGTCTACGAGCAGTACTTC. This sequence encodes CASSWDLGTVYEQYF.

This sequence joins TRBV7-9 and TRBJ2-7, with TRBD2 as a possible D gene (5 bases). Germline CDR1 and CDR2: SEHNR and FQNEAQ (reference sequence). The CDR3 consists of 16 residues. The germline V and J ends were trimmed by 2 bases and 0 bases, with 14 bases remaining between them. CDR3 sequence (DNA): TGTGCCAGCAGCTTACGAGGGCCACCCTCCTCCTACGAGCAGTACTTC. This encodes CASSLRGPPSSYEQYF.

This chain connects TRBV12-3 or TRBV12-4 to TRBJ2-4; 9 nucleotides match TRBD2. The CDR3 totals 20 residues. Trimming cost V 0 bases and J 0 bases; bases outside gene matches: 12. The CDR3 nucleotides read TGTGCCAGCAGTTTAGCGCTAGAAGCGGGGGGCCTTCTAGCCAAAAACATTCAGTACTTC. Amino acids: CASSLALEAGGLLAKNIQYF.

The genes are TRBV29-1 and TRBJ2-4, with 10 bases fitting TRBD1. V lost 4 bases to trimming and J lost 4 bases; unmatched junction nucleotides: 4. The germline gives CDR1 SQVTM, CDR2 ANQGSEA. The CDR3 spans 14 residues. The CDR3 loop is CSVVGDRGKNIQYF. The CDR3 nucleotides are TGCAGCGTTGTTGGGGACAGGGGTAAAAACATTCAGTACTTC.

The gene calls are TRBV11-2 and TRBJ2-5; weak D call: TRBD1 (6 bases). The DNA end is a closer match to TRBJ2-7, so the J assignment may be wrong. This CDR3 contains 12 residues. CDR1 and CDR2 from the germline V gene are SGHAT and FQNNGV. The CDR3 region has the DNA TGTGCCAGCAGCACAGGGTATGACGAGCAGTACTTC. Its protein is CASSTGYDEQYF.

The chain employs TRBV15 and TRBJ2-7, with D tentatively TRBD1 (7 bases). The germline CDR1 and CDR2 sequences are LNHNV and YYDKDF (reference sequence). V was pared by 1 base and J by 4 bases, with 11 bases between. The length of the CDR3 is 14 residues. The CDR3 nucleotides read TGTGCCACCAGCAGAGGCCCAGGGGGGTACGAGCAGTACTTC. Its translation: CATSRGPGGYEQYF.

V usage is TRBV11-2 and J usage is TRBJ1-2; 8 nucleotides match TRBD1. The germline V gene has CDR1 SGHAT and CDR2 FQNNGV. The V segment lost 2 bases and the J segment 7 bases; nucleotides outside the gene matches: 3. CDR3 size: 13 residues. Here the CDR3 reads CASSLQGAIGYTF. CDR3 nucleotides: TGTGCCAGCAGCTTACAGGGGGCGATTGGCTACACCTTC.

The chain combines TRBV20-1 with TRBJ2-3; no clear D. The germline V gene has CDR1 DFQATT and CDR2 SNEGSKA (reference sequence). V dropped 2 bases and J dropped 5 bases, with 8 bases sitting between them. The CDR3 has 12 residues. This CDR3 reads CSARLTRDTQYF. DNA for the CDR3: TGCAGTGCTAGACTAACTCGAGATACGCAGTATTTT.

The CDR3 spells CATARGHEQYF. In nucleotides, the CDR3 is TGTGCTACTGCGCGGGGTCACGAGCAGTACTTC. The chain has TRBV7-6 and TRBJ2-7; TRBD2 might be the D (6 bases). The CDR3 has 11 amino acids. Germline CDR1 reads SGHVS; CDR2 reads FNYEAQ.

Details on this clonotype: A junction boundary mismatches the germline segment, possibly from a read error. This chain links TRBV6-5 with TRBJ2-2; TRBD2 agrees at 9 bases. CDR1 is MNHEY, CDR2 SVGAGI, per germline. The CDR3 has 15 residues. The CDR3 bases are TGTGCCAGCAGTCGAGCGGGGGGAAACACCGGGGAGCTGTGTTTT. Its protein is CASSRAGGNTGELCF.

In its sample, this clonotype was seen once. V gene TRBV12-3 or TRBV12-4 combines with J gene TRBJ1-1, with TRBD1 as a possible D gene (5 bases). CDR3 size: 13 residues. Trimming left V 3 bases short and J 6 bases short, with 11 bases between. This chain's CDR3 is CASSFGQFPEAFF. CDR3 bases: TGTGCCAGCAGTTTCGGACAATTCCCTGAAGCTTTCTTT.

The chain employs TRBV7-9 and TRBJ2-3; D not resolved. CDR1 SEHNR and CDR2 FQNEAQ come from the germline V gene (reference sequence). Trimming shortened V by 4 bases and J by 4 bases, and 12 bases separated the two germline ends. The CDR3 spans 14 residues. CDR3 bases: TGTGCCAGCAGCTCACAGATCTACGCAGATACGCAGTATTTT. Translating gives CASSSQIYADTQYF.

There are a few counts of this clonotype. The V call is TRBV6-2 or TRBV6-3, the J call TRBJ2-4, with TRBD1 identical over 9 bases. The J call is uncertain, as TRBJ2-7 better fits the DNA end. Germline V gene data show CDR1 as MNHEY and CDR2 as SVGEGT. The CDR3 runs 15 residues. In DNA, the CDR3 is TGTGCCAGCAGACTCCAGACAGGGGGTAACTACGAGCAGTACTTC. This gives the protein CASRLQTGGNYEQYF.

The rearrangement uses TRBV4-3 and TRBJ2-5, with D maybe TRBD2 (7 bases). TRBJ2-7 explains the end of the DNA better; the J call may be wrong. Germline assignment: CDR1 LGHNA and CDR2 YSLEER. There are 16 residues in the CDR3. This chain's CDR3 is CASSQVGGGLNGEQYF. The CDR3 DNA reads TGCGCCAGCAGCCAAGTCGGCGGGGGCCTCAACGGCGAGCAGTACTTC.

The chain is built from TRBV6-5 and TRBJ1-2; D is ambiguous. The CDR3 has 16 amino acids. Germline V gives CDR1 MNHEY, CDR2 SVGAGI. The V gene lost 2 bases and the J gene lost 2 bases, with 15 bases spanning the gap. Here the CDR3 reads CASSYGLGRSNYGYTF. CDR3 bases: TGTGCCAGCAGTTACGGATTGGGCAGGTCGAACTATGGCTACACCTTC.

This clonotype was detected a few times. The rearrangement uses TRBV15 and TRBJ2-6; D not resolved. V lost 1 base and J 2 bases, leaving 6 bases between the germline ends. Germline V lookup: CDR1 LNHNV, CDR2 YYDKDF (reference sequence). The CDR3 contains 15 residues. The CDR3 protein is CATSRAPAGANVLTF. The CDR3 DNA reads as TGTGCCACCAGCAGAGCCCCCGCTGGGGCCAACGTCCTGACTTTC.

This chain connects TRBV5-6 to TRBJ2-1; 10 bases fit TRBD1. The CDR3 spans 16 residues. V lost 2 bases to trimming and J lost 2 bases; unmatched junction nucleotides: 4. CDR1 SGHDT and CDR2 YYEEEE come from the germline V gene. CDR3 sequence: CASSFGQGVTYNEQFF. The CDR3 bases are TGTGCCAGCAGCTTCGGACAGGGGGTGACCTACAATGAGCAGTTCTTC.

The CDR3 here is CASSQDWALPDQETQYF. The CDR3 coding sequence is TGCGCCAGCAGCCAAGATTGGGCCCTACCGGACCAAGAGACCCAGTACTTC. This chain connects TRBV4-3 to TRBJ2-5; D remains unclear. Trimming cost V 0 bases and J 0 bases, with 14 bases left between them. CDR1 is LGHNA and CDR2 is YSLEER in the germline V gene. The CDR3 loop spans 17 amino acids.

In DNA, the CDR3 is TGTGCCAGCAGCCAAGCCCCTGGCAGGGGGGGTGGCTACACCTTC. The encoded protein is CASSQAPGRGGGYTF. The rearrangement links TRBV7-2 to TRBJ1-2; 7 bases agree with TRBD1. V shed 5 bases, J shed 7 bases, and the junction held 13 bases outside the gene matches. The CDR3 spans 15 residues. Germline loops: CDR1 SGHTA, CDR2 FQGNSA. Combining the CDR3 with reference TRBV7-2 and TRBJ1-2 gives the whole variable domain GAGVSQSPSNKVTEKGKDVELRCDPISGHTALYWYRQSLGQGLEFLIYFQGNSAPDKSGLPSDRFSAERTGGSVSTLTIQRTQQEDSAVYLCASSQAPGRGGGYTFGSGTRLTVV.

The V gene is TRBV20-1, the J gene TRBJ2-3, with D possibly called TRBD1 or TRBD2 (6 bases each). The V end lost 5 bases, the J end lost 2 bases, and 17 bases lay between the germline ends. Germline V gene data show CDR1 as DFQATT and CDR2 as SNEGSKA (reference sequence). The CDR3 is made up of 15 amino acids. The CDR3 sequence is CSASGAGRSTDTQYF. The CDR3 DNA sequence: TGCAGTGCTTCGGGGGCGGGACGGTCCACAGATACGCAGTATTTT.

This clonotype was recorded a few times. The V and J genes are TRBV7-2 and TRBJ2-7, with a possible D match to TRBD2 (5 bases). The CDR3 is 15 amino acids. Germline CDR1 is SGHTA and CDR2 is FQGNSA. The germline V and J ends were trimmed by 6 bases and 3 bases, with 18 bases remaining between them. Here the CDR3 reads CASRLRETRIYEQYF. CDR3 bases: TGTGCCAGCAGACTTAGGGAGACCAGAATCTACGAGCAGTACTTC. The variable domain in full, completed from reference TRBV7-2 and TRBJ2-7, reads GAGVSQSPSNKVTEKGKDVELRCDPISGHTALYWYRQSLGQGLEFLIYFQGNSAPDKSGLPSDRFSAERTGGSVSTLTIQRTQQEDSAVYLCASRLRETRIYEQYFGPGTRLTVT.

Points on this clonotype: Germline and junction disagree at one end, which may indicate a read error. The chain carries TRBV4-2 and TRBJ2-1; either TRBD1 or TRBD2 may fit D (5 bases each). CDR3 size: 14 residues. Germline V lookup: CDR1 LGHNA, CDR2 YNFKEQ. The CDR3 here is CVSSQDPDEGEQFF. CDR3 DNA sequence: TGTGTCAGCAGCCAAGACCCGGATGAGGGGGAGCAGTTCTTC.

The rearrangement uses TRBV6-1 and TRBJ1-2, with 8 bases fitting TRBD1. The CDR3 has 15 residues. V lost 2 bases and J lost 4; bases outside the gene matches: 6. CDR1 is MNHNS and CDR2 is SASEGT in the germline V gene. CDR3 DNA sequence: TGTGCCAGCAGTGAATATGGGGACAGGACCTATGGCTACACCTTC. As protein: CASSEYGDRTYGYTF.

This clonotype was recorded a few times. This chain links TRBV4-3 with TRBJ1-6; the match to TRBD1 covers 8 bases. The CDR3 loop spans 17 amino acids. Germline V lookup: CDR1 LGHNA, CDR2 YSLEER. V was clipped by 1 base and J by 7 bases; unmatched bases: 9. For the CDR3, the DNA is TGCGCCAGCAGCCAAGGGACAGGGCGGAATCAGAATTCACCCCTCCACTTT. It encodes CASSQGTGRNQNSPLHF.

The V and J genes are TRBV20-1 and TRBJ1-1; TRBD1 is a possible D gene (5 bases). Germline loops: CDR1 DFQATT, CDR2 SNEGSKA (reference sequence). The CDR3 is made up of 13 amino acids. Trimming cost V 6 bases and J 5 bases, with 16 bases left between them. The CDR3 spells CSARGGSRTEAFF. CDR3 sequence (DNA): TGCAGTGCCCGGGGCGGGAGTAGGACTGAAGCTTTCTTT.

The rearrangement joins TRBV20-1 to TRBJ2-1; the match to TRBD2 covers 7 bases. The CDR3 length is 14 residues. The germline gives CDR1 DFQATT, CDR2 SNEGSKA (reference sequence). V trimming: 2 bases; J trimming: 6 bases; junction bases outside the gene matches: 7. Here the CDR3 DNA reads TGCAGTGCTAGATGGGGGGGGGAGTCCAATGAGCAGTTCTTC. Residues: CSARWGGESNEQFF.

The chain uses TRBV7-8 and TRBJ1-5; weak D call: TRBD1 (6 bases). Trimming shortened V by 2 bases and J by 5 bases, and 10 bases separated the two germline ends. CDR3 length equals 14 residues. Germline V CDR1 and CDR2: SGHVS, FQNEAQ. The CDR3 coding sequence is TGTGCCAGCAGCTTACGGGACACTTATCAGCCCCAGCATTTT. This encodes CASSLRDTYQPQHF.

This clonotype was detected only a few times. CDR3 nucleotide sequence: TGTGCCAGCAGTCGTAGCCAGACTACCTACTACGAGCAGTACTTC. Translated: CASSRSQTTYYEQYF. The genes are TRBV28 and TRBJ2-1; TRBD2 might be the D (5 bases). Near its end, the DNA agrees better with TRBJ2-7, so the J call may be wrong. The CDR3 is 15 residues long. Germline values: CDR1 MDHEN, CDR2 SYDVKM.

This clonotype came up a few times. This sequence joins TRBV12-3 or TRBV12-4 and TRBJ2-1, with TRBD1 as a possible D gene (6 bases). This CDR3 has 15 residues. Trimming removed 6 bases at V and 3 bases at J, with 15 bases between. The CDR3 spells CASREQGGIYNEQFF. DNA of the CDR3: TGTGCCAGCAGAGAACAGGGCGGAATCTACAATGAGCAGTTCTTC.